These 13 T cell receptor beta chains came from one sample sequenced in a study of control samples from healthy donors and cancer patients. Produced via immunoSEQ multiplex PCR; TCRdb's table is partial and in-frame only. The sample yields approximately 130,000 clones, 89% seen once. The sequencing sample was made of blood. All receptors derive from a man aged 45-65 years in good health.

The rearrangement joins TRBV19 to TRBJ1-6; D unresolved. Deletions cut 1 base from V and 10 bases from J, with 8 bases between. The CDR3 contains 13 residues. From germline, CDR1 is LNHDA and CDR2 SQIVND (reference sequence). CDR3 sequence (DNA): TGTGCCAGTAGTATAGGGGAAGGATCACCCCTCCACTTT. It specifies CASSIGEGSPLHF. The full variable domain, in which reference TRBV19 and TRBJ1-6 provide the parts outside the CDR3, is DGGITQSPKYLFRKEGQNVTLSCEQNLNHDAMYWYRQDPGQGLRLIYYSQIVNDFQKGDIAEGYSVSREKKESFPLTVTSAQKNPTAFYLCASSIGEGSPLHFGNGTRLTVT.

The gene calls are TRBV5-5 and TRBJ2-2; D is perhaps TRBD1 (6 bases). The CDR3 contains 14 residues. Germline V CDR1 and CDR2: SGHKS, YYEKEE (reference sequence). V was shortened by 2 bases and J by 1 base, with 6 bases between the two germline ends. The CDR3, as DNA: TGTGCCAGCAGCTTACAGGGGAACACCGGGGAGCTGTTTTTT. Translating it yields CASSLQGNTGELFF.

V and J are TRBV5-8 and TRBJ2-5, with TRBD2 matching 12 bases. The CDR3 runs to 19 residues. V lost 0 bases and J lost 3; bases outside the gene matches: 12. Per germline, CDR1 SGHTS and CDR2 YDEGEE. CDR3 sequence: CASSLGTLAGGKLKETQYF. In DNA, the CDR3 is TGTGCCAGCAGCTTGGGCACTCTAGCGGGGGGGAAGCTAAAAGAGACCCAGTACTTC.

This chain uses TRBV6-6 with TRBJ1-5, with D possibly being TRBD1 (6 bases). V lost 2 bases and J 3 bases, leaving 14 bases between the germline ends. This CDR3 is 16 amino acids long. Looked up from germline, CDR1 is MNHNY and CDR2 is SVGAGI (reference sequence). The CDR3 protein is CASSYPDSDSNQPQHF. In DNA, the CDR3 is TGTGCCAGCAGTTACCCGGACAGCGATTCCAATCAGCCCCAGCATTTT.

This clone was observed a few times. The rearrangement joins TRBV5-4 to TRBJ2-5; D ambiguous. Germline V CDR1 and CDR2: SGHNT, YYREEE (reference sequence). The V end was cut by 4 bases, the J end by 1 base, with 14 bases between. The CDR3 is 15 amino acids. CDR3 region: CASSRRGGSQETQYF. DNA for the CDR3: TGTGCCAGCAGCCGAAGAGGTGGCTCCCAAGAGACCCAGTACTTC.

This chain uses TRBV9 with TRBJ2-1; D gene uncertain. Germline V lookup: CDR1 SGDLS, CDR2 YYNGEE. The V end lost 0 bases, the J end lost 4 bases, and 11 bases lay between the germline ends. This CDR3 has 15 residues. CDR3 loop: CASSVEAGTYNEQFF. CDR3 nucleotides: TGTGCCAGCAGCGTAGAGGCAGGAACTTACAATGAGCAGTTCTTC.

This chain uses TRBV6-2 or TRBV6-3 with TRBJ2-6; D might be TRBD2 (5 bases). The V gene's germline CDR1 is MNHEY and CDR2 SVGEGT. Trimming left V 0 bases short and J 0 bases short, with 12 bases between. The CDR3 runs 18 residues. CDR3 DNA sequence: TGTGCCAGCAGTTACTCGTCCCGACGGGACTCTGGGGCCAACGTCCTGACTTTC. Encoded protein: CASSYSSRRDSGANVLTF.

This chain links TRBV4-3 with TRBJ2-3; D gene uncertain. The V and J ends lost 0 bases and 3 bases respectively, with 13 bases between them. This CDR3 has 16 residues. CDR1 is LGHNA and CDR2 is YSLEER in the germline V gene. This chain's CDR3 is CASSQDTGRLTDTQYF. CDR3 sequence (DNA): TGCGCCAGCAGCCAAGATACGGGCAGGCTGACAGATACGCAGTATTTT.

This chain joins TRBV5-6 and TRBJ2-7; TRBD1 aligns across 7 bases. The CDR3 has 16 amino acids. V was pared by 0 bases and J by 4 bases, with 10 bases of the junction left unmatched. CDR1 is SGHDT and CDR2 is YYEEEE in the germline V gene. CDR3 bases: TGTGCCAGCAGCTTGGCCCTCAGGGGGTTTAATTACGAGCAGTACTTC. Translated, it gives CASSLALRGFNYEQYF.

As to this clone: Relative to the germline gene, one junction end is altered; a read error may explain this. The rearrangement uses TRBV5-1 and TRBJ2-1; a possible D gene is TRBD2 (6 bases). The V gene's germline CDR1 is SGHRS and CDR2 YFSETQ. CDR3 size: 13 residues. The CDR3 sequence is CASSGTSYYEQFF. The CDR3 bases are TGCGCCAGCAGCGGAACTAGCTACTATGAGCAGTTCTTC.

The CDR3 reads CATSAAGGLLETQYF. The CDR3 nucleotides read TGTGCCACCAGTGCGGCAGGGGGCTTGTTGGAGACCCAGTACTTC. The V and J genes are TRBV24-1 and TRBJ2-5; 8 bases fit TRBD1. The CDR3 spans 15 residues. J was trimmed by 5 bases and V by 5 bases; bases with no gene match: 9. The V gene's germline CDR1 is KGHDR and CDR2 SFDVKD.

The chain couples TRBV9 to TRBJ1-1; no definite D call. This CDR3 is built from 19 residues. V was pared by 0 bases and J by 3 bases, with 24 bases between. Germline-derived CDR1 and CDR2 are SGDLS and YYNGEE. The CDR3 loop reads CASSVVGFSDFVSYTEAFF. The CDR3 nucleotides are TGTGCCAGCAGCGTAGTAGGATTCTCCGATTTTGTTTCCTACACTGAAGCTTTCTTT.

The rearrangement links TRBV9 to TRBJ1-2; a possible D gene is TRBD1 (6 bases). The CDR3 totals 15 residues. Between the trimmed V and J ends, which lost 0 bases and 4 bases, there was a span of 13 bases. Germline CDR1 SGDLS, CDR2 YYNGEE. The DNA of the CDR3 is TGTGCCAGCAGCGTAGGAGGCGGGGGCAGCTATGGCTACACCTTC. Translation gives CASSVGGGGSYGYTF.